The text below deals with one T cell receptor (beta chain). In the original workflow: Estimates of nucleated cell counts were drawn from the amplification of reference gene primers. Some clones are missing from TCRdb's copy, which holds only in-frame ones; the method was immunoSEQ multiplex PCR. Clone size and V and J calls were adopted from that table, with D and trimming inferred from the DNA. The table lists 130,000 to 150,000 clones, 75% to 85% of them singletons. The sample is drawn from a study of blood T cell repertoires in COVID-19. The CDR3 is 15 amino acids. Germline V gives CDR1 LNHDA, CDR2 SQIVND (reference sequence). V lost 3 bases and J lost 9; bases outside the gene matches: 9.

The origin of this receptor is a man between 60 and 75 years old with active or convalescent COVID-19. The chain combines TRBV19 with TRBJ2-4; 9 bases agree with TRBD1. The specimen sequenced was peripheral blood. CDR3 bases: TGTGCCAGTAGTATCCGAGGACAGGGGCCAGGCATTCAGTACTTC. Translated: CASSIRGQGPGIQYF.